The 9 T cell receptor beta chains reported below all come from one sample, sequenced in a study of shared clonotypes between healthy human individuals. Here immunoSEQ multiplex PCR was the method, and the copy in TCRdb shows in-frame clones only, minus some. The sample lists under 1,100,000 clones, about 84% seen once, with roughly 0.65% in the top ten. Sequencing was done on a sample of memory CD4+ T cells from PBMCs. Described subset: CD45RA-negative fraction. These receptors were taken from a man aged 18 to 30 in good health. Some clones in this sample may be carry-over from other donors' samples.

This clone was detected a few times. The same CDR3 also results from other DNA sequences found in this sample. CDR3 sequence (DNA): TGTGCCAGCAGTTTAGAGCCTTTGAGATTAGGGACTGGGGAGCTGTTTTTT. Protein: CASSLEPLRLGTGELFF. The genes are TRBV27 and TRBJ2-2; D might be TRBD2 (6 bases). There are 17 residues in the CDR3. V dropped 2 bases and J dropped 8 bases, with 21 bases sitting between them. From germline, CDR1 is MNHEY and CDR2 SMNVEV (reference sequence).

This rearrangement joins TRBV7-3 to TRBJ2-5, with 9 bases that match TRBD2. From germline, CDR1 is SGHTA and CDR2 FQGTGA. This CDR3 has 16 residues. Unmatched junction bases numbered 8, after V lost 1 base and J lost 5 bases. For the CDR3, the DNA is TGTGCCAGCAGCTTAAATGCGGGAGGGCCGGGGGAGACCCAGTACTTC. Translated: CASSLNAGGPGETQYF.

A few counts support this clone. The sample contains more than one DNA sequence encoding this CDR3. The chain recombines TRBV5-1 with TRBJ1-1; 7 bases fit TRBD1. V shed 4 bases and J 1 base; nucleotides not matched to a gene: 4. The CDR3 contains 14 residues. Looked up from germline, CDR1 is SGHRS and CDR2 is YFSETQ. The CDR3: CASSPGTANTEAFF. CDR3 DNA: TGCGCCAGCAGCCCCGGGACAGCGAACACTGAAGCTTTCTTT.

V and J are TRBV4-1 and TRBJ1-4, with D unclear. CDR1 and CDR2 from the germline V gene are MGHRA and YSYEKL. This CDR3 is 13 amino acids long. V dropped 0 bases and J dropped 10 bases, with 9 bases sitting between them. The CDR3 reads CASSQDWEGKLFF. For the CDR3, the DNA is TGCGCCAGCAGCCAAGATTGGGAGGGAAAACTGTTTTTT.

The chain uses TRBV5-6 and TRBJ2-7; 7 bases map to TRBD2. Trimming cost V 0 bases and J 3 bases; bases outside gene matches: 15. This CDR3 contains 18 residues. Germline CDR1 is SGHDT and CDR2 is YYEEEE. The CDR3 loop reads CASSLGVVWLADRYEQYF. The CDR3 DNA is TGTGCCAGCAGCTTGGGGGTGGTTTGGCTAGCGGACCGCTACGAGCAGTACTTC.

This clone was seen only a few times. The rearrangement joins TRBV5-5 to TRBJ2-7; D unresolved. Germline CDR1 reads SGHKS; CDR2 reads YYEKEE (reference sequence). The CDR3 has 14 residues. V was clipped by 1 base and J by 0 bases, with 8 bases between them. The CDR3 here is CASSLSVLSYEQYF. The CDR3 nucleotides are TGTGCCAGCAGCTTGTCTGTCCTCTCCTACGAGCAGTACTTC. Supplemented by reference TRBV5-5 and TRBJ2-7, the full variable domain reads DAGVTQSPTHLIKTRGQQVTLRCSPISGHKSVSWYQQVLGQGPQFIFQYYEKEERGRGNFPDRFSARQFPNYSSELNVNALLLGDSALYLCASSLSVLSYEQYFGPGTRLTVT.

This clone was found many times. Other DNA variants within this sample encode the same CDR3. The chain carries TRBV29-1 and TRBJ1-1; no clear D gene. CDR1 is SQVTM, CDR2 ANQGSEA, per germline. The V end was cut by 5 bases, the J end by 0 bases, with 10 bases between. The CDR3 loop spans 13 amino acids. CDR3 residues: CSVRKPLNTEAFF. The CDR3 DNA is TGCAGCGTTCGGAAACCTTTGAACACTGAAGCTTTCTTT.

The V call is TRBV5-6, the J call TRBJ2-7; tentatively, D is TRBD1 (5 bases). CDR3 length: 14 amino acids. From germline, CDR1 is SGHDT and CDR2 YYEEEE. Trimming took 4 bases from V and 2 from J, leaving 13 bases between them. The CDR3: CASSLGHLPYEQYF. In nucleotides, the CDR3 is TGTGCCAGCAGCCTGGGGCATCTCCCCTACGAGCAGTACTTC.

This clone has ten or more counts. CDR3 coding DNA: TGTGCCAGCAGTTTAGTTCAGGGTCCCGGGGAGCTGTTTTTT. Its protein is CASSLVQGPGELFF. The chain is built from TRBV28 and TRBJ2-2; D possibly corresponds to TRBD1 (5 bases). The CDR3 loop spans 14 amino acids. Germline CDR1 MDHEN, CDR2 SYDVKM. Between the trimmed V and J ends, which lost 2 bases and 6 bases, there was a span of 10 bases. Full variable domain (rest looked up from reference TRBV28 and TRBJ2-2): DVKVTQSSRYLVKRTGEKVFLECVQDMDHENMFWYRQDPGLGLRLIYFSYDVKMKEKGDIPEGYSVSREKKERFSLILESASTNQTSMYLCASSLVQGPGELFFGEGSRLTVL.